The 13 T cell receptor beta chains in this list originate from one sample, sequenced in a study of cytomegalovirus exposure and HLA in healthy donors. 60 Vbeta and 13 Jbeta primers were used in PCR. Sequencing was performed with immunoSEQ multiplex PCR; in TCRdb, only in-frame clones are kept and a portion is missing. The table lists some 95,000 clones, about 69% of them singletons. Material: PBMCs. The source is a woman under 30 in good health and CMV-seropositive.

V usage is TRBV5-8 and J usage is TRBJ2-1; 8 bases agree with TRBD1. The CDR3 loop spans 15 amino acids. V was pared by 0 bases and J by 5 bases, with 4 bases of the junction left unmatched. Germline CDR1 SGHTS, CDR2 YDEGEE. For the CDR3, the DNA is TGTGCCAGCAGCTTGGGCAGGGGGCCCCACAATGAGCAGTTCTTC. Amino acid sequence: CASSLGRGPHNEQFF.

The chain joins TRBV9 to TRBJ1-3; maybe TRBD1 (6 bases). Per germline, CDR1 SGDLS and CDR2 YYNGEE. CDR3 size: 16 residues. V lost 4 bases to trimming and J lost 0 bases, with 14 bases between them. CDR3 amino acids: CASSNNRDRSGNTIYF. The CDR3 nucleotides are TGTGCCAGCAGCAATAACAGGGACCGCTCTGGAAACACCATATATTTT.

J is TRBJ1-3 and V is TRBV28, with a weak D call TRBD1 (5 bases). This CDR3 is built from 14 residues. The germline V gene encodes CDR1 MDHEN and CDR2 SYDVKM. V lost 6 bases and J 2 bases, leaving 11 bases between the germline ends. CDR3 loop: CASRGRGAGNTIYF. The CDR3 coding sequence is TGTGCCAGCAGAGGTAGGGGCGCTGGAAACACCATATATTTT.

Here the CDR3 DNA reads TGTGCCAGCAGCGTAGGTGAGGGCTCCAATCAGCCCCAGCATTTT. Translated, it gives CASSVGEGSNQPQHF. This chain connects TRBV9 to TRBJ1-5, with D unclear. The CDR3 spans 15 residues. CDR1 and CDR2 from the germline V gene are SGDLS and YYNGEE. The V end was cut by 0 bases, the J end by 3 bases, with 10 bases between.

V and J are TRBV19 and TRBJ1-4, with 7 bases aligning to TRBD1. V lost 1 base, J lost 4 bases, and 3 bases stayed unmatched. The CDR3 loop spans 15 amino acids. The germline V gene has CDR1 LNHDA and CDR2 SQIVND (reference sequence). The CDR3 region is CASSIGGTDNEKLFF. The CDR3 DNA follows: TGTGCCAGTAGTATAGGGGGGACAGATAATGAAAAACTGTTTTTT.

About this clone: This sample includes further DNA sequences coding for the same CDR3. The chain is built from TRBV29-1 and TRBJ2-3; TRBD2 aligns across 9 bases. Germline V gene data show CDR1 as SQVTM and CDR2 as ANQGSEA. The CDR3 has 14 amino acids. The V and J ends lost 4 bases and 2 bases, in that order; junction bases with no gene match: 4. The CDR3 DNA reads TGCAGCGTTGTTCTAGCGGGACTCACAGATACGCAGTATTTT. This codes for CSVVLAGLTDTQYF.

The chain recombines TRBV2 with TRBJ2-7; 12 nucleotides align to TRBD2. Germline loops: CDR1 SNHLY, CDR2 FYNNEI. The V segment lost 6 bases and the J segment 7 bases; nucleotides outside the gene matches: 22. There are 19 residues in the CDR3. This chain's CDR3 is CASSATRLAGELRSGEQYF. In DNA, the CDR3 is TGTGCCAGCAGCGCAACAAGACTAGCGGGAGAACTTCGATCGGGAGAGCAGTACTTC.

The chain joins TRBV15 to TRBJ2-4; TRBD2 aligns across 7 bases. This CDR3 is built from 16 residues. V gave up 0 bases and J gave up 1 base; unmatched junction bases: 3. Germline CDR1 and CDR2: LNHNV and YYDKDF (reference sequence). Here the CDR3 reads CATSRDSGGAKNIQYF. Here the CDR3 DNA reads TGTGCCACCAGCAGAGATTCGGGGGGTGCCAAAAACATTCAGTACTTC. The full variable domain, its missing parts supplied by reference TRBV15 and TRBJ2-4, is DAMVIQNPRYQVTQFGKPVTLSCSQTLNHNVMYWYQQKSSQAPKLLFHYYDKDFNNEADTPDNFQSRRPNTSFCFLDIRSPGLGDTAMYLCATSRDSGGAKNIQYFGAGTRLSVL.

The rearrangement joins TRBV5-6 to TRBJ2-7; D might be TRBD1 (5 bases). With 1 base removed from V and 3 bases from J, the gap between germline ends came to 11 bases. Germline V gene lookup returns CDR1 SGHDT and CDR2 YYEEEE. The length of the CDR3 is 14 residues. This chain's CDR3 is CASSLRSRDYEQYF. The CDR3 DNA sequence: TGTGCCAGCAGCTTGAGAAGCAGGGACTACGAGCAGTACTTC.

V gene TRBV27 combines with J gene TRBJ2-7, with TRBD2 identical over 7 bases. The junction had 7 bases not matched to a gene; V was cut back by 5 bases and J by 0 bases. The CDR3 spans 15 residues. Germline V CDR1 and CDR2: MNHEY, SMNVEV (reference sequence). CDR3 sequence: CASSIQRGTSYEQYF. For the CDR3, the DNA is TGTGCCAGCAGTATACAGCGGGGAACCTCCTACGAGCAGTACTTC.

The rearrangement links TRBV19 to TRBJ1-5, with D tentatively TRBD1 (5 bases). The V and J ends lost 3 bases and 4 bases respectively, with 16 bases between them. The CDR3 is 16 residues long. Germline loops: CDR1 LNHDA, CDR2 SQIVND (reference sequence). In nucleotides, the CDR3 is TGTGCCAGTAGTATTCGGGCAGGGCTTGGAAATCAGCCCCAGCATTTT. It codes for CASSIRAGLGNQPQHF.

This clone came up a few times. In DNA form, the CDR3 reads TGTGCCAGCAGCCCCGGGGTCCAGGGGATCGTGGAGACCCAGTACTTC. Translating gives CASSPGVQGIVETQYF. V gene TRBV5-8 combines with J gene TRBJ2-5; a weak D match, TRBD1 (6 bases). The V gene lost 4 bases and the J gene lost 5 bases, with 21 bases spanning the gap. Germline assignment: CDR1 SGHTS and CDR2 YDEGEE. This CDR3 has 16 residues.

The V gene is TRBV4-3, the J gene TRBJ2-5; 10 bases line up with TRBD2. V gave up 9 bases and J gave up 5 bases; unmatched junction bases: 6. The CDR3 runs 13 residues. Germline CDR1 and CDR2: LGHNA and YSLEER. CDR3 residues: CARAGGRGETQYF. The CDR3 DNA is TGCGCCAGAGCGGGGGGGCGGGGCGAGACCCAGTACTTC.